The T cell receptor beta chain under discussion was sequenced for a study of T cell repertoires in cytomegalovirus infection. Study as a whole: Selection of CMV epitopes for the study included recently identified HLA-C-restricted and well-studied HLA-B-restricted ones. Public TCR beta signature analysis indicated the presence of both CMV infection and matching HLA type.

TCRdb reprocessed the reads via MiXCR and lists one record per CDR3 protein. Of around 430,000 distinct CDR3 sequences listed, under 45% are singletons. The germline CDR1 and CDR2 sequences are WNHNN and SYGVQD (reference sequence). V lost 3 bases to trimming and J lost 3 bases; unmatched junction nucleotides: 1. This CDR3 spans 13 amino acids. The study, taken as a whole, reports: Carriers of CMV and the relevant HLA type were discriminated by public TCR beta frequency. The response measured ex vivo was dominated by TCR beta clonotypes (HLA-C-restricted and CMV-specific).

This clonotype was found a few times. Its antigen is not known. The chain combines TRBV10-1 with TRBJ2-7; 8 bases align to TRBD1. This TCR was recovered from a human donor in good health (CMV status not recorded). Some clones in this sample may be carry-over from other donors' samples. The material sequenced was cultured PBMCs, taken from culture after CMV antigen stimulation. CDR3 sequence: CASSEGTGYEQYF. The CDR3 DNA is TGCGCCAGCAGTGAAGGGACAGGCTACGAGCAGTACTTC.